The 14 T cell receptor beta chains given below trace back to one sample, sequenced in a study of T cell responses to AZD1222 COVID-19 vaccine. The data were produced by immunoSEQ multiplex PCR, yet TCRdb's version contains in-frame clones alone and is incomplete. Here the sample spans about 120,000 clones, 92% being singletons. Material: peripheral blood, obtained on day 0 of AZD1222 vaccination. These receptors were taken from an adult in good health.

V is TRBV4-3 and J is TRBJ1-4; 8 nucleotides agree with TRBD1. This CDR3 contains 18 residues. J was trimmed by 1 base and V by 1 base; bases with no gene match: 8. Germline V gene lookup returns CDR1 LGHNA and CDR2 YSLEER. In nucleotides, the CDR3 is TGCGCCAGCAGCCAAGGGACAGGGAAGAGAGGAACTAATGAAAAACTGTTTTTT. Translation gives CASSQGTGKRGTNEKLFF.

This sequence joins TRBV10-3 and TRBJ1-2; perhaps TRBD1 as D (5 bases). Germline V lookup: CDR1 ENHRY, CDR2 SYGVKD. This CDR3 spans 13 amino acids. Deletions cut 4 bases from V and 4 bases from J, with 10 bases between. CDR3: CAISAEQAYGYTF. CDR3 bases: TGTGCCATCAGTGCGGAACAGGCCTATGGCTACACCTTC.

The chain couples TRBV19 to TRBJ2-1; 8 bases fit TRBD2. The V segment lost 0 bases and the J segment 10 bases; nucleotides outside the gene matches: 5. The germline V gene encodes CDR1 LNHDA and CDR2 SQIVND (reference sequence). The CDR3 contains 14 residues. CDR3 sequence: CASSIDARLAEQFF. The CDR3 nucleotides are TGTGCCAGTAGTATAGATGCCCGACTAGCGGAGCAGTTCTTC.

The rearrangement joins TRBV5-8 to TRBJ1-2; a weak D match, TRBD1 (5 bases). The length of the CDR3 is 15 residues. Per the germline V gene, CDR1 is SGHTS and CDR2 is YDEGEE. The ends were cut back, 3 bases at V and 2 bases at J, with 14 bases in the middle. The CDR3 reads CASSSPGRQNYGYTF. CDR3 DNA sequence: TGTGCCAGCAGCTCGCCGGGACGGCAGAACTATGGCTACACCTTC.

The J gene is TRBJ1-5, the V gene TRBV12-1; TRBD1, as called in the table, went unchecked against the DNA. TRBV12-1 counts as a pseudogene. The CDR3 totals 18 residues. This CDR3 reads CASSFRQAPLYSNQPQHF. CDR3 bases: TGTGCCAGCAGCTTTCGACAGGCACCTCTTTATAGCAATCAGCCCCAGCATTTT.

The chain employs TRBV28 and TRBJ1-2; TRBD1 might be the D (5 bases). CDR1 and CDR2 from the germline V gene are MDHEN and SYDVKM. This CDR3 is 12 amino acids long. The germline V and J ends were trimmed by 6 bases and 8 bases, with 13 bases remaining between them. CDR3 in DNA: TGTGCCAGCAGCACTGGAGGGGAGGGCTACACCTTC. It yields the protein CASSTGGEGYTF.

The rearrangement joins TRBV6-5 to TRBJ2-7; 9 positions match TRBD1. The CDR3 runs 10 residues. The germline CDR1 and CDR2 sequences are MNHEY and SVGAGI. The CDR3 bases are TGTGCCATCCAGAAACAGGGGGCTCAGGTC. It is translated as CAIQKQGAQV.

This chain links TRBV4-3 with TRBJ2-3; D is undetermined. The CDR3 runs to 13 residues. V lost 0 bases, J lost 4 bases, and 5 bases lay in between. CDR1 and CDR2 from the germline V gene are LGHNA and YSLEER. Here the CDR3 reads CASSQELPDTQYF. CDR3 nucleotides: TGCGCCAGCAGCCAAGAGCTGCCAGATACGCAGTATTTT.

V gene TRBV13 combines with J gene TRBJ2-7; TRBD1 might be the D (6 bases). There are 14 residues in the CDR3. The ends were cut back, 5 bases at V and 2 bases at J, with 13 bases in the middle. The germline CDR1 and CDR2 sequences are PRHDT and FYEKMQ (reference sequence). The CDR3 here is CASSTGRGPYEQYF. The CDR3 region has the DNA TGTGCCAGCAGCACTGGCAGGGGACCCTACGAGCAGTACTTC.

J is TRBJ2-5 and V is TRBV5-1; the D gene is possibly TRBD2 (6 bases). From germline, CDR1 is SGHRS and CDR2 YFSETQ. With 2 bases removed from V and 1 base from J, the gap between germline ends came to 9 bases. This CDR3 region has 14 residues. CDR3 loop: CASSLGEVQETQYF. CDR3 bases: TGCGCCAGCAGCTTAGGGGAGGTCCAAGAGACCCAGTACTTC.

The chain employs TRBV9 and TRBJ2-1, with a weak D call TRBD1 (5 bases). The CDR3 loop spans 15 amino acids. From germline, CDR1 is SGDLS and CDR2 YYNGEE. V was clipped by 0 bases and J by 6 bases, with 13 bases between them. The CDR3 DNA reads as TGTGCCAGCAGCGTAGCGGCAGGGTTGGCCAATGAGCAGTTCTTC. It yields the protein CASSVAAGLANEQFF.

The chain carries TRBV7-9 and TRBJ1-4, with 9 nucleotides matching TRBD1. The CDR3 runs 17 residues. V shed 1 base and J 11 bases; nucleotides not matched to a gene: 14. Germline CDR1 is SEHNR and CDR2 is FQNEAQ (reference sequence). The CDR3 region has the DNA TGTGCCAGCAGCTTAGGCGGGACAGGGAGCGGTTCGGGGAAACTGTTTTTT. Protein product: CASSLGGTGSGSGKLFF.

The chain has TRBV6-5 and TRBJ2-7; TRBD1 aligns across 7 bases. The CDR3 loop spans 14 amino acids. The germline V gene encodes CDR1 MNHEY and CDR2 SVGAGI. V shed 2 bases and J 2 bases; nucleotides not matched to a gene: 3. CDR3 in DNA: TGTGCCAGCAGTTACGAACAGGGGACCTACGAGCAGTACTTC. It codes for CASSYEQGTYEQYF.

The chain recombines TRBV28 with TRBJ1-2; D perhaps matches TRBD1 (5 bases). V was trimmed by 2 bases and J by 6 bases, leaving 16 bases between them. CDR1 and CDR2 from the germline V gene are MDHEN and SYDVKM. The CDR3 has 15 amino acids. The CDR3: CASSLPRQFSNGYTF. The CDR3 DNA is TGTGCCAGCAGTTTACCCCGACAGTTTTCGAATGGCTACACCTTC.